This T cell receptor beta chain appears in the sequencing data of a study of shared clonotypes between healthy human individuals. The table came from immunoSEQ multiplex PCR; TCRdb's copy has only in-frame clones and leaves some out. The table records a few million clones, around nine tenths of them present only once. It was into CD45RA+ naive and CD45RA-negative memory subsets that the CD4+ cells were split. The source is a man between 18 and 29 years old in good health. The sample was naive CD4+ T cells sorted from blood. As to subset: CD45RA+ positively selected.

CDR3 nucleotide sequence: TGTGCCAGCAATCCAGGGGCTCAGCCCCAGCATTTT. Translating gives CASNPGAQPQHF. This rearrangement joins TRBV6-6 to TRBJ1-5, with D perhaps matching TRBD1 (6 bases). Germline loops: CDR1 MNHNY, CDR2 SVGAGI (reference sequence). The CDR3 sequence is 12 residues long. V shed 7 bases and J shed 6 bases, with 10 bases lying between them.